Shown below are 19 T cell receptor beta chains from a single sample sequenced in a study of memory CD4+ T cells and cytomegalovirus serostatus. The table came from immunoSEQ multiplex PCR; TCRdb's copy has only in-frame clones and leaves some out. The sample carries tens of thousands of clones, 60% to 85% recorded once. Single viable CD3+CD4+CD8-CD45RO+ cells were sorted as the memory CD4+ T cells. The sample comprised memory CD4+ T cells from blood. These receptors came from an adult in good health and CMV-seronegative.

This chain joins TRBV29-1 and TRBJ2-5, with D tentatively TRBD1 or TRBD2 (5 bases each). This CDR3 region has 15 residues. Trimming pared 5 bases from V and 4 bases from J, leaving 20 bases between. The V gene's germline CDR1 is SQVTM and CDR2 ANQGSEA. The CDR3 loop reads CSVSSGTGPRETQYF. The CDR3 bases are TGCAGCGTTTCCTCCGGGACCGGACCTCGAGAGACCCAGTACTTC.

The chain uses TRBV5-8 and TRBJ1-1, with D hard to call. With 2 bases removed from V and 10 bases from J, the gap between germline ends came to 9 bases. Germline CDR1 is SGHTS and CDR2 is YDEGEE. The CDR3 is 11 residues long. The CDR3 sequence is CASSFTQGAFF. As DNA, the CDR3 is TGTGCCAGCAGCTTCACTCAAGGAGCTTTCTTT.

This clone was counted a single time. The V and J genes are TRBV4-1 and TRBJ2-5, with TRBD1 as a possible D gene (5 bases). Germline V gene sequence: CDR1 MGHRA, CDR2 YSYEKL. The CDR3 is 16 residues long. V was clipped by 3 bases and J by 6 bases, with 20 bases between them. The CDR3 DNA is TGCGCCAGCAGCCAGCAAGACATAAGGGGCCTCCAGACCCAGTACTTC. Translated: CASSQQDIRGLQTQYF.

This rearrangement joins TRBV9 to TRBJ1-3, with a possible D match to TRBD1 (6 bases). The germline V and J ends were trimmed by 0 bases and 0 bases, with 7 bases remaining between them. CDR1 and CDR2 from the germline V gene are SGDLS and YYNGEE. CDR3 length: 15 residues. The CDR3 loop is CASSVVGGSGNTIYF. In DNA, the CDR3 is TGTGCCAGCAGCGTAGTAGGGGGCTCTGGAAACACCATATATTTT.

The chain has TRBV18 and TRBJ1-2; D gene ambiguous. From germline, CDR1 is KGHSH and CDR2 LQKENI. V was pared by 6 bases and J by 4 bases, with 12 bases between. CDR3 size: 13 residues. The CDR3 loop reads CASSGEAAYGYTF. The CDR3 nucleotides read TGTGCCAGCTCCGGGGAGGCAGCCTATGGCTACACCTTC. Complete variable domain (other parts from reference TRBV18 and TRBJ1-2): NAGVMQNPRHLVRRRGQEARLRCSPMKGHSHVYWYRQLPEEGLKFMVYLQKENIIDESGMPKERFSAEFPKEGPSILRIQQVVRGDSAAYFCASSGEAAYGYTFGSGTRLTVV.

This clone was counted a few times. Here the CDR3 DNA reads TGCGCCAGCAGCGGATCGGGACAAAACGAGCAGTACTTC. It translates to CASSGSGQNEQYF. The rearrangement joins TRBV5-1 to TRBJ2-7, with D perhaps matching TRBD1 (6 bases). Trimming removed 4 bases at V and 5 bases at J, with 13 bases between. CDR3 length equals 13 residues. The germline gives CDR1 SGHRS, CDR2 YFSETQ. The full variable domain, rest sourced from reference TRBV5-1 and TRBJ2-7, is KAGVTQTPRYLIKTRGQQVTLSCSPISGHRSVSWYQQTPGQGLQFLFEYFSETQRNKGNFPGRFSGRQFSNSRSEMNVSTLELGDSALYLCASSGSGQNEQYFGPGTRLTVT.

CDR3 amino acids: CASSLRTKETQYF. CDR3 nucleotides: TGTGCCAGCAGCTTAAGGACGAAAGAGACCCAGTACTTC. The V gene is TRBV7-9, the J gene TRBJ2-5; D remains unclear. The germline V gene has CDR1 SEHNR and CDR2 FQNEAQ (reference sequence). The CDR3 loop spans 13 amino acids. V was clipped by 2 bases and J by 3 bases, with 7 bases between them.

The rearrangement links TRBV7-2 to TRBJ2-1; 7 nucleotides line up with TRBD2. This CDR3 is built from 16 residues. Germline CDR1 reads SGHTA; CDR2 reads FQGNSA. V dropped 1 base and J dropped 1; count of bases not matched to a gene: 4. CDR3 in DNA: TGTGCCAGCAGCTTAGATCGGGAGGTTTCCTACAATGAGCAGTTCTTC. Its protein product is CASSLDREVSYNEQFF.

This CDR3 is CASSPQTPHTEAFF. The CDR3 DNA reads as TGTGCCAGCAGCCCCCAGACACCCCACACTGAAGCTTTCTTT. The V and J genes are TRBV7-2 and TRBJ1-1; no firm D call. V was pared by 5 bases and J by 3 bases, with 13 bases between. The CDR3 sequence is 14 residues long. CDR1 is SGHTA, CDR2 FQGNSA, per germline.

The chain employs TRBV4-1 and TRBJ1-1, with 7 bases lining up with TRBD1. With V trimmed by 0 bases and J by 5 bases, 6 bases remained unmatched. Germline CDR1 is MGHRA and CDR2 is YSYEKL. The CDR3 length is 15 residues. The CDR3, as DNA: TGCGCCAGCAGCCAAGATTCGGCAGGGGGGACTGAAGCTTTCTTT. It is translated as CASSQDSAGGTEAFF.

This clone has more than one count but fewer than ten. The chain uses TRBV4-1 and TRBJ2-1; TRBD2 is a possible D gene (6 bases). The CDR3 consists of 15 residues. Germline V CDR1 and CDR2: MGHRA, YSYEKL. The germline V and J ends were trimmed by 4 bases and 7 bases, with 17 bases remaining between them. CDR3 amino acids: CASSRLKAAGNEQFF. In nucleotides, the CDR3 is TGCGCCAGCAGCCGCCTTAAAGCCGCGGGGAATGAGCAGTTCTTC.

The chain uses TRBV28 and TRBJ2-1; no clear D. The CDR3 runs to 16 residues. Deletions cut 2 bases from V and 4 bases from J, with 15 bases between. Germline V lookup: CDR1 MDHEN, CDR2 SYDVKM. This CDR3 reads CASSLDWPVSYNEQFF. CDR3 coding DNA: TGTGCCAGCAGTTTAGATTGGCCTGTATCTTACAATGAGCAGTTCTTC.

This chain's CDR3 is CASRWSGSYEQYF. The CDR3 nucleotides are TGTGCCAGCAGATGGAGCGGGAGCTACGAGCAGTACTTC. V and J are TRBV6-1 and TRBJ2-7; 8 bases map to TRBD2. The ends lost 6 bases at V and 3 bases at J; junction bases unmatched: 4. This CDR3 is 13 amino acids long. From germline, CDR1 is MNHNS and CDR2 SASEGT.

J is TRBJ1-4 and V is TRBV5-5, with D perhaps TRBD1 (5 bases). V was pared by 1 base and J by 7 bases, with 14 bases between. Germline values: CDR1 SGHKS, CDR2 YYEKEE (reference sequence). CDR3 length equals 15 residues. CDR3 DNA sequence: TGTGCCAGCAGCTTGCGGGGGGACGGGTTTGAAAAACTGTTTTTT. It yields the protein CASSLRGDGFEKLFF. Supplemented by reference TRBV5-5 and TRBJ1-4, the full variable domain reads DAGVTQSPTHLIKTRGQQVTLRCSPISGHKSVSWYQQVLGQGPQFIFQYYEKEERGRGNFPDRFSARQFPNYSSELNVNALLLGDSALYLCASSLRGDGFEKLFFGSGTQLSVL.

The chain couples TRBV21-1 to TRBJ2-7; the table's D call, TRBD2, was not checked against the DNA. TRBV21-1 is recorded as a pseudogene. The CDR3 is 12 amino acids. The CDR3 DNA sequence: TGTGCCAGCAGCGCCGGGAGCCTCGAGCAGTACTTC. Amino acids: CASSAGSLEQYF.

The rearrangement links TRBV4-3 to TRBJ2-7; TRBD1 might be the D (6 bases). V shed 7 bases and J shed 7 bases, with 35 bases lying between them. The CDR3 totals 19 residues. The V gene's germline CDR1 is LGHNA and CDR2 YSLEER. DNA for the CDR3: TGCGCCAGCATCTTTCAAGATACTGAAGGATGGCAGGGGATGTGGGAGCAGTACTTC. Encoded protein: CASIFQDTEGWQGMWEQYF.

This clone showed up just a few times. The V gene is TRBV7-9, the J gene TRBJ2-2; D call uncertain. CDR1 is SEHNR, CDR2 FQNEAQ, per germline (reference sequence). This CDR3 contains 15 residues. V lost 5 bases and J 5 bases, leaving 15 bases between the germline ends. The CDR3, as DNA: TGTGCCAGCAGCCCCCGATTCCTCCTTACCGGGGAGCTGTTTTTT. Amino acid sequence: CASSPRFLLTGELFF.

This clone was recorded once. Other DNA sequences in the sample encode the same CDR3. The chain joins TRBV28 to TRBJ1-5; D is unclear. Germline values: CDR1 MDHEN, CDR2 SYDVKM. This CDR3 comprises 14 residues. Trimming took 3 bases from V and 5 from J, leaving 11 bases between them. The CDR3 protein is CASSFPDRYQPQHF. The CDR3 DNA reads TGTGCCAGCAGTTTTCCGGACCGATATCAGCCCCAGCATTTT.

The chain couples TRBV6-1 to TRBJ1-5; 8 bases agree with TRBD1. After removal of 4 bases from V and 1 base from J, the junction contained 9 bases not matched to a gene. This CDR3 contains 17 residues. Germline loops: CDR1 MNHNS, CDR2 SASEGT. The CDR3 loop reads CASSAPGQVTSNQPQHF. DNA for the CDR3: TGTGCCAGCAGTGCCCCGGGACAGGTCACCAGCAATCAGCCCCAGCATTTT.